Following are 20 T cell receptor beta chains from one sample sequenced in a study of blood T cell repertoires in COVID-19. Assay: immunoSEQ multiplex PCR; the TCRdb copy retains only in-frame clones and omits some. Among about 440,000 clones listed, roughly 87% were seen once. Sequencing was performed on PBMCs or T cells enriched from blood (not recorded which). These receptor sequences come from a man aged 18 to 30 who had recovered from COVID-19.

The rearrangement links TRBV3-1 (or the pseudogene TRBV3-2) to TRBJ1-1; no definite D call. Between the trimmed V and J ends, which lost 4 bases and 4 bases, there was a span of 13 bases. Germline CDR1 LGHDT, CDR2 YNNKEL (reference sequence). This CDR3 comprises 14 residues. DNA of the CDR3: TGTGCCAGCAGCCCGCGGGGAGGAGGCACTGAAGCTTTCTTT. This encodes CASSPRGGGTEAFF.

The chain combines TRBV7-9 with TRBJ2-1, with 8 bases that match TRBD1. In germline, CDR1 is SEHNR, CDR2 FQNEAQ (reference sequence). The CDR3 length is 16 residues. With V trimmed by 5 bases and J by 9 bases, 15 bases remained unmatched. The CDR3 spells CASSIEDGQGAPEQFF. CDR3 coding DNA: TGTGCCAGCAGCATTGAGGACGGGCAGGGGGCACCTGAGCAGTTCTTC.

V gene TRBV3-1 (or the pseudogene TRBV3-2) combines with J gene TRBJ1-1; 7 bases are shared with TRBD1. Looked up from germline, CDR1 is LGHDT and CDR2 is YNNKEL (reference sequence). There are 17 residues in the CDR3. V shed 1 base, J shed 3 bases, and the junction held 11 bases outside the gene matches. In DNA form, the CDR3 reads TGTGCCAGCAGCCAAGTGGATACGTCGACAGGGTACACTGAAGCTTTCTTT. It encodes CASSQVDTSTGYTEAFF.

This clone turned up a few times. J is TRBJ2-1 and V is TRBV9, with 10 bases identical to TRBD2. The CDR3 spans 14 residues. Germline values: CDR1 SGDLS, CDR2 YYNGEE. J lost 8 bases, V lost 4 bases, and 6 bases had no gene match. CDR3 sequence (DNA): TGTGCCAGCAGCATTAGCGGGAGGCAGGATGAGCAGTTCTTC. Residues: CASSISGRQDEQFF.

The chain is built from TRBV5-8 and TRBJ2-3, with 13 bases matching TRBD2. Germline CDR1 and CDR2: SGHTS and YDEGEE. This CDR3 is built from 15 residues. V trimming: 4 bases; J trimming: 6 bases; junction bases outside the gene matches: 5. The CDR3 nucleotides are TGTGCCAGCAGCCCCGGACTAGCGGGAGTGGATACGCAGTATTTT. Translated, it gives CASSPGLAGVDTQYF.

The chain couples TRBV24-1 to TRBJ2-1, with TRBD2 as a possible D gene (6 bases). This CDR3 spans 18 amino acids. The V end lost 2 bases, the J end lost 4 bases, and 20 bases lay between the germline ends. Germline CDR1 is KGHDR and CDR2 is SFDVKD. The DNA of the CDR3 is TGTGCCACCAGTGATTCGGCCAGAGCGGAGGGATTTTACAATGAGCAGTTCTTC. It codes for CATSDSARAEGFYNEQFF.

The chain joins TRBV18 to TRBJ1-4; D uncertain. This CDR3 has 17 amino acids. V was clipped by 3 bases and J by 0 bases, with 14 bases between them. The germline gives CDR1 KGHSH, CDR2 LQKENI. The chain's CDR3 is CASSPRSGYATNEKLFF. The CDR3 DNA follows: TGTGCCAGCTCACCCCGATCGGGATACGCAACTAATGAAAAACTGTTTTTT.

The rearrangement links TRBV5-4 to TRBJ2-3; 8 nucleotides line up with TRBD2. With 4 bases clipped from V and 4 bases from J, the junction kept 8 bases outside the gene matches. Germline loops: CDR1 SGHNT, CDR2 YYREEE (reference sequence). This CDR3 region has 15 residues. CDR3 residues: CASSGASGPADTQYF. In DNA, the CDR3 is TGTGCCAGCAGCGGTGCTAGCGGGCCCGCAGATACGCAGTATTTT.

J is TRBJ2-5 and V is TRBV11-2; TRBD1 matches 8 bases. J lost 2 bases, V lost 5 bases, and 13 bases had no gene match. Germline lookup yields CDR1 SGHAT and CDR2 FQNNGV. This CDR3 region has 17 residues. The CDR3 bases are TGTGCCAGCAGCGCTTCTCCGGGACAGGAGGGACAAGAGACCCAGTACTTC. Translating it yields CASSASPGQEGQETQYF.

In this sample, this clone turned up once. V usage is TRBV3-1 (or the pseudogene TRBV3-2) and J usage is TRBJ1-1; the match to TRBD1 covers 7 bases. CDR1 and CDR2 (germline): LGHDT, YNNKEL (reference sequence). The junction had 4 bases not matched to a gene; V was cut back by 5 bases and J by 1 base. This CDR3 contains 14 residues. The CDR3 reads CASSNRGGNTEAFF. CDR3 in DNA: TGTGCCAGCAGCAACAGGGGAGGGAACACTGAAGCTTTCTTT.

The CDR3 protein is CASSSRLVSEQFF. DNA of the CDR3: TGTGCCAGCAGCTCCCGACTAGTTAGTGAGCAGTTCTTC. V gene TRBV7-2 combines with J gene TRBJ2-1; D perhaps matches TRBD2 (6 bases). The CDR3 sequence is 13 residues long. The ends were cut back, 4 bases at V and 9 bases at J, with 13 bases in the middle. CDR1 is SGHTA and CDR2 is FQGNSA in the germline V gene.

This clone appeared a few times. The chain joins TRBV5-4 to TRBJ2-1; 7 bases map to TRBD1. CDR1 is SGHNT and CDR2 is YYREEE in the germline V gene (reference sequence). Germline trimming cut 0 bases from V and 2 bases from J; bases unmatched to any gene: 14. CDR3 length: 19 amino acids. The CDR3 loop reads CASSLGGSTGPFTYNEQFF. In nucleotides, the CDR3 is TGTGCCAGCAGCTTGGGGGGGTCGACAGGGCCTTTCACCTACAATGAGCAGTTCTTC.

This clone was counted only a few times. This sequence joins TRBV2 and TRBJ2-7, with D possibly TRBD2 on 6 matching bases. This CDR3 is 14 amino acids long. The V and J ends lost 0 bases and 3 bases respectively, with 9 bases between them. Per germline, CDR1 SNHLY and CDR2 FYNNEI. DNA for the CDR3: TGTGCCAGCAGTGAAGCGGGAGGTGGCTACGAGCAGTACTTC. It is translated as CASSEAGGGYEQYF. Full variable domain (outside the CDR3, taken from reference TRBV2 and TRBJ2-7): EPEVTQTPSHQVTQMGQEVILRCVPISNHLYFYWYRQILGQKVEFLVSFYNNEISEKSEIFDDQFSVERPDGSNFTLKIRSTKLEDSAMYFCASSEAGGGYEQYFGPGTRLTVT.

CDR3 DNA: TGTGCCAGCAGCGCACAGGGGGCCAGCAATCAGCCCCAGCATTTT. It translates to CASSAQGASNQPQHF. The chain employs TRBV9 and TRBJ1-5, with 9 nucleotides matching TRBD1. Germline V gene data show CDR1 as SGDLS and CDR2 as YYNGEE. CDR3 length: 15 residues. V shed 3 bases, J shed 1 base, and the junction held 2 bases outside the gene matches.

V is TRBV24-1 and J is TRBJ1-2; maybe TRBD1 (5 bases). V lost 1 base and J lost 11, with 10 bases in between. This CDR3 region has 12 residues. CDR1 and CDR2 from the germline V gene are KGHDR and SFDVKD. The CDR3 nucleotides read TGTGCCACCAGTGATTTTGCGGACAAGTACACCTTC. This codes for CATSDFADKYTF.

The rearrangement joins TRBV3-1 (or the pseudogene TRBV3-2) to TRBJ2-3; TRBD1 agrees at 8 bases. Losses at the gene ends were 1 base for V and 3 bases for J; bases not matched to a gene: 6. The CDR3 runs 16 residues. Germline lookup yields CDR1 LGHDT and CDR2 YNNKEL (reference sequence). CDR3 DNA: TGTGCCAGCAGCCAAGGCTGGAACAGGGGGACAGATACGCAGTATTTT. Protein product: CASSQGWNRGTDTQYF.

The chain uses TRBV5-1 and TRBJ2-7, with D tentatively TRBD2 (5 bases). Germline V gives CDR1 SGHRS, CDR2 YFSETQ. The CDR3 is 14 amino acids. V was shortened by 4 bases and J by 6 bases, with 17 bases between the two germline ends. CDR3 nucleotides: TGCGCCAGCAGCGACTCCCAACTAGGCCCCGAGCAGTACTTC. As protein: CASSDSQLGPEQYF.

The V and J genes are TRBV19 and TRBJ2-2, with unresolved D. The germline V and J ends were trimmed by 5 bases and 5 bases, with 9 bases remaining between them. CDR1 is LNHDA, CDR2 SQIVND, per germline (reference sequence). The length of the CDR3 is 13 residues. In DNA, the CDR3 is TGTGCCAGTAGTCTGGCCGGGACCGGGGAGCTGTTTTTT. As protein: CASSLAGTGELFF.

The chain couples TRBV5-1 to TRBJ1-2; D is perhaps TRBD1 (5 bases). The V end lost 3 bases, the J end lost 2 bases, and 14 bases lay between the germline ends. Germline CDR1 SGHRS, CDR2 YFSETQ. The CDR3 spans 15 residues. The CDR3: CASSWEQEPNYGYTF. CDR3 bases: TGCGCCAGCAGCTGGGAACAGGAGCCCAACTATGGCTACACCTTC.

The chain joins TRBV19 to TRBJ1-6; D is ambiguous. CDR3 size: 14 residues. Germline V gives CDR1 LNHDA, CDR2 SQIVND (reference sequence). Trimming took 2 bases from V and 8 from J, leaving 10 bases between them. DNA of the CDR3: TGTGCCAGTAGTATAACAGACGGATATTCACCCCTCCACTTT. It specifies CASSITDGYSPLHF. The full variable domain, completed using reference TRBV19 and TRBJ1-6, is DGGITQSPKYLFRKEGQNVTLSCEQNLNHDAMYWYRQDPGQGLRLIYYSQIVNDFQKGDIAEGYSVSREKKESFPLTVTSAQKNPTAFYLCASSITDGYSPLHFGNGTRLTVT.